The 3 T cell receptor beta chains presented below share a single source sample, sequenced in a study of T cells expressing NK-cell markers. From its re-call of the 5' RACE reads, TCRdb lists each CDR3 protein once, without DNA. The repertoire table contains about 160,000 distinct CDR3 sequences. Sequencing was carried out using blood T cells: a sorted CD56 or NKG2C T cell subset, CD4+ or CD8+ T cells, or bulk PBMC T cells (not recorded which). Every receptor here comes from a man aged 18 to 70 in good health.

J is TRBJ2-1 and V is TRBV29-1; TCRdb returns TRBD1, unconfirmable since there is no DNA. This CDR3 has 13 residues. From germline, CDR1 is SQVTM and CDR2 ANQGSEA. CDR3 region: CSVGQGVNNEQFF.

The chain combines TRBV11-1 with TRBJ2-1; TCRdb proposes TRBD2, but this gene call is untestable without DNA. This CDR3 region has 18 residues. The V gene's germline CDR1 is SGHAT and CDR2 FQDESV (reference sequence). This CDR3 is CASSLALSLAGGDNEQFF.

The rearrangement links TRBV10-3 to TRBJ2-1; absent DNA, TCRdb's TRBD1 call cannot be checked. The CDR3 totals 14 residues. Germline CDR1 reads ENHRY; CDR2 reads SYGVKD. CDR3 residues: CAISEPSGANEQFF.